This TCR beta chain appears in the sequencing data of a study of blood T cells in healthy people across ages. Primed by a sample-barcoded 5' primer and a J-beta primer mix, a second PCR proceeded for 7 to 11 cycles. Every cDNA was tagged by a template-switch adaptor with 12 random nucleotides. TCRdb re-called the 5' RACE reads with MiXCR, one entry per CDR3 protein. The table has 450,000 to 600,000 distinct CDR3 sequences, about 29% seen once. Study conclusions and caveats: The long-lived group displayed more naive CD4+ cells, plus higher diversity, than the aged donors did.

A few counts support this clonotype. Its antigen is currently unknown. These data also formed part of another study, on T cells of mothers and their children. That source reports: M1S, a second-PCR primer, added sample barcodes and 2-4 random nucleotides.

Source material: blood. The TCR was taken from a boy younger than 10 in good health.

The CDR3 sequence is CASSLPTTDNEQFF. CDR3 bases: TGTGCCAGCAGCCTACCGACTACTGACAATGAGCAGTTCTTC. This chain uses TRBV3-1 with TRBJ2-1; D may be TRBD2 (5 bases). From germline, CDR1 is LGHDT and CDR2 YNNKEL (reference sequence). The V end was cut by 4 bases, the J end by 5 bases, with 12 bases between. The CDR3 totals 14 residues.